This TCR beta chain was identified in a study of cytomegalovirus exposure and HLA in healthy donors. In its sample, this clone was seen a few times. Primers included in the PCR were 60 Vbeta and 13 Jbeta primers. Profiled with immunoSEQ multiplex PCR; TCRdb holds only in-frame clones, not every one. The repertoire holds under 200,000 clones, with approximately 84% as singletons. This receptor was taken from a woman in her forties or fifties in good health and CMV-seropositive. Sequencing used PBMCs.

The CDR3 protein is CASSQGVDEQFF. As DNA, the CDR3 is TGTGCCAGCAGCCAAGGAGTGGATGAGCAGTTCTTC. The rearrangement joins TRBV5-6 to TRBJ2-1, with D unclear. The CDR3 extends over 12 amino acids. In germline, CDR1 is SGHDT, CDR2 YYEEEE. Trimming removed 4 bases at V and 8 bases at J, with 10 bases between. The variable domain in full, completed from reference TRBV5-6 and TRBJ2-1, reads DAGVTQSPTHLIKTRGQQVTLRCSPKSGHDTVSWYQQALGQGPQFIFQYYEEEERQRGNFPDRFSGHQFPNYSSELNVNALLLGDSALYLCASSQGVDEQFFGPGTRLTVL.